This T cell receptor (beta chain) was identified in a study of blood T cell repertoires in COVID-19 (dated by TCRdb to 2020 to 2021). Turning to the overall study: The collaborator samples originated in the United States, Italy and Spain and spanned the acute and convalescent phases of COVID-19. The sample metadata nearly always contained a de-identified subject ID, COVID-19 status, age in years and sex. The prospective study material was composed of cDNA or gDNA derived from T cells, B-cell-depleted T cells, or PBMCs. Samples were obtained from the ongoing ImmuneRACE study (first 160 participants) and from about 1,300 subjects provided by 6 global collaborators. Where available, HLA class I and class II types were taken from metadata supplied by the sample provider and were not determined by assay-based typing. Deeply sampled blood TCRbeta repertoires from subjects exposed to, actively infected with, or recovered from COVID-19 were included in the dataset. A freely available public database, intended as a resource for researchers studying the immune response to SARS-CoV-2, is where the repertoires were released. Study-wide findings and limitations: The amount of clinical and demographic metadata varied by source and participant and was provided uncurated.

TCRbeta CDR3 regions were amplified from genomic DNA using the immunoSEQ Assay, a bias-controlled multiplex PCR. The original pipeline was this. The number of nucleated cells in each sample was estimated from the amplification of reference gene primers within the assay. To quantify the absolute abundance of each unique TCRbeta CDR3 rearrangement, sequence reads were collapsed and filtered. For each sample, productive Simpson clonality was calculated as the square root of Simpson's diversity index over productive rearrangements. Drawn from immuneACCESS, this table holds only the in-frame rearrangements with V and J called that TCRdb kept. Clones are partly lost; checked studies trace under half to an unresolved V gene and leave the rest unexplained. D and trimming come from the DNA, and the V and J calls and clone size come from that table. The sample data list some 280,000 clones, and roughly 80% of these were observed just once. About 4% of the sample is held by the ten biggest clonotypes.

V lost 4 bases and J lost 4 bases, and the count of bases not matched to a germline gene is 6. Taken from cysteine to phenylalanine, the CDR3 has 14 residues. Only CDR3 DNA is held: 42 bases, read in frame from base 1. CDR1 and CDR2 (LGHDT, YNNKEL) derive from the germline V gene (reference sequence). The collaborating institutions used their own protocols to collect whole blood in K2EDTA tubes. For TCRbeta analysis, collaborators shipped samples as frozen whole blood, isolated PBMCs, or DNA extracted from either of those sample types. To note about this clone: Its specific antigen is unknown. No clone much larger than this one lies a single base away; base qualities are absent.

The sequence came from a woman aged 50 to 60 with active or convalescent COVID-19. The rearrangement joined TRBV3-1 (or the pseudogene TRBV3-2) to TRBJ2-5; 7 bases in the middle match TRBD2. The sample taken for sequencing was peripheral blood. The CDR3 sequence is CASSPRTSLETQYF. The DNA is TGTGCCAGCAGCCCTCGGACTAGTTTAGAGACCCAGTACTTC.